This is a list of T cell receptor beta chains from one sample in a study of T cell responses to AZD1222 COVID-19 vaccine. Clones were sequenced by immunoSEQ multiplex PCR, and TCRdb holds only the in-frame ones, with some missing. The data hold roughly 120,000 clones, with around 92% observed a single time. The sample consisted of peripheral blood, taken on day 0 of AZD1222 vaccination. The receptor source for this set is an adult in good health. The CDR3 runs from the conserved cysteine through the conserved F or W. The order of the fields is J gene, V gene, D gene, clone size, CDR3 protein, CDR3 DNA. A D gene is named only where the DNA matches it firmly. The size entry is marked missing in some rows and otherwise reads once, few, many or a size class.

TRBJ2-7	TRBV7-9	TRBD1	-	CASSFGTGGIGEQYF	TGTGCCAGCAGCTTCGGGACAGGGGGCATTGGCGAGCAGTACTTC
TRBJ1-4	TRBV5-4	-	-	CASSFFAKNEKLFF	TGTGCCAGCAGCTTTTTTGCAAAAAATGAAAAACTGTTTTTT
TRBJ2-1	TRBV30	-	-	CAWARSGTQRYNEQFF	TGTGCCTGGGCACGGTCCGGGACACAACGATACAATGAGCAGTTCTTC
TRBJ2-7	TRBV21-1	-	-	CASSSRGKTTYEQYF	TGTGCCAGCAGTTCGAGGGGGAAGACGACCTACGAGCAGTACTTC
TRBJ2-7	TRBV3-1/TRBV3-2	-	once	CASSQGGAGGEQYF	TGTGCCAGCAGCCAAGGAGGCGCAGGGGGGGAGCAGTACTTC
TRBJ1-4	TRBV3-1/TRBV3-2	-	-	CASSIRDFSEKLFF	TGTGCCAGCAGCATACGGGACTTCTCGGAAAAACTGTTTTTT
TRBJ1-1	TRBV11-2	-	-	CASSLDGAQAFF	TGTGCCAGCAGCCTAGACGGCGCCCAAGCTTTCTTT
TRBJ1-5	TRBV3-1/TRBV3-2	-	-	CASSLDRSQPQHF	TGTGCCAGCAGTCTAGACAGAAGTCAGCCCCAGCATTTT
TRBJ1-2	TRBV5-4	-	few	CASSLPTWGALNGYTF	TGTGCCAGCAGCCTCCCGACGTGGGGGGCGCTAAATGGCTACACCTTC
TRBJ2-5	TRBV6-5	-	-	CASSYEGGGLETQYF	TGTGCCAGCAGTTACGAAGGGGGGGGCCTGGAGACCCAGTACTTC
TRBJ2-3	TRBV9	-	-	CASSVGLSRPSFVRGTDTQYF	TGTGCCAGCAGCGTAGGACTGTCTCGGCCCTCCTTTGTTCGGGGCACAGATACGCAGTATTTT
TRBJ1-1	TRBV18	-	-	CASSSRDKNTEAFF	TGTGCCAGCTCAAGCCGGGACAAGAACACTGAAGCTTTCTTT
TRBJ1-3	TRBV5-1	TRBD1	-	CASRSGTAFFSGNTIYF	TGCGCCAGCAGGTCCGGGACAGCTTTTTTCTCTGGAAACACCATATATTTT
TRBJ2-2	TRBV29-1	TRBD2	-	CSVLSPRGGYTGELFF	TGCAGCGTTTTATCCCCTCGCGGGGGGTACACCGGGGAGCTGTTTTTT
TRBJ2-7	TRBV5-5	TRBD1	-	CASSSLGGGQGTYEQYF	TGTGCCAGCAGCTCCCTAGGGGGGGGACAGGGAACCTACGAGCAGTACTTC
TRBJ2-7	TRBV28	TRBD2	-	CASSLSPSAGGEQYF	TGTGCCAGCAGTTTATCCCCCTCCGCGGGGGGCGAGCAGTACTTC
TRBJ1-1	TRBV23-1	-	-	CASSRGKGTEAFF	TGCGCCAGCAGTCGCGGGAAGGGCACTGAAGCTTTCTTT
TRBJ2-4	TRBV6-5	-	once	CASSLQGTKNIQYF	TGTGCCAGCAGTCTGCAGGGTACCAAAAACATTCAGTACTTC
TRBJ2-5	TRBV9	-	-	CASSVVPGQETQYF	TGTGCCAGCAGCGTAGTCCCAGGCCAAGAGACCCAGTACTTC
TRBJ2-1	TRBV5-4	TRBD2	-	CASSLGLAGGQDEQFF	TGTGCCAGCAGCTTGGGACTAGCGGGGGGGCAGGATGAGCAGTTCTTC